The clone carrying this T cell receptor (beta chain) was observed a handful of times. The sample is drawn from a study of CD8+ T cells in alopecia areata. Study summary: At a dose of 5 to 10 mg twice daily, oral tofacitinib was given to treated patients.

CDR1 is DFQATT and CDR2 is SNEGSKA in the germline V gene (reference sequence). This CDR3 comprises 11 residues. The V end lost 1 base, the J end lost 4 bases, and 1 base lay between the germline ends. In alopecia areata patients, both lesional scalp punch biopsies and peripheral blood were collected. Once RNA had been extracted, it was reverse transcribed into cDNA to act as the sequencing template. Assay: immunoSEQ multiplex PCR; the TCRdb copy retains only in-frame clones and omits some. This table has about 12,000 clones, about 60% appearing once. This sequence joins TRBV20-1 and TRBJ2-2; D gene unclear. The TCR sequence derives from a human donor with alopecia areata. The sequencing sample was made of skin. Here the CDR3 DNA reads TGCAGTGCTAGAGCCACCGGGGAGCTGTTTTTT. Amino acids: CSARATGELFF.